The 17 T cell receptor beta chains below were found in one sample sequenced in a study of post-analysis software for immune sequencing data. Study-level points and caveats: Controls had lower frequencies than patients of about 5 TRBV segments, which included TRBV5-6, TRBV5-1 and TRBV20-1.

Each TCR beta cDNA library carried unique molecular identifiers. TCRdb used MiXCR to reprocess the PCR reads, holding one entry per CDR3 protein. Among some 240,000 distinct CDR3 sequences listed, 36% were seen once. Their antigens are not known. Material: blood. The receptors originated from a girl aged 10 to 17 with multiple sclerosis.

The rearrangement joins TRBV20-1 to TRBJ1-1; D remains ambiguous. V was clipped by 6 bases and J by 4 bases, with 12 bases between them. The CDR3 is made up of 12 amino acids. Per the germline V gene, CDR1 is DFQATT and CDR2 is SNEGSKA (reference sequence). CDR3 DNA: TGCAGTGCGATATCCGTGACCACTGAAGCTTTCTTT. Its translation is CSAISVTTEAFF.

The J gene is TRBJ1-1, the V gene TRBV7-9; D gene uncertain. Trimming took off 0 bases at V and 2 bases at J, with 13 bases between the two ends. Per the germline V gene, CDR1 is SEHNR and CDR2 is FQNEAQ (reference sequence). This CDR3 comprises 16 residues. CDR3 DNA sequence: TGTGCCAGCAGCTTAGCCCGATTGTGGAGCAACACTGAAGCTTTCTTT. It encodes CASSLARLWSNTEAFF.

This chain joins TRBV28 and TRBJ2-3; TRBD1 matches at 7 bases. V lost 6 bases and J lost 0; bases outside the gene matches: 3. This CDR3 contains 14 residues. In germline, CDR1 is MDHEN, CDR2 SYDVKM. CDR3: CASRSTGSTDTQYF. The CDR3 bases are TGTGCCAGCAGATCGACAGGGAGCACAGATACGCAGTATTTT.

The gene calls are TRBV29-1 and TRBJ2-7, with TRBD1 as a possible D gene (7 bases). CDR1 and CDR2 from the germline V gene are SQVTM and ANQGSEA. The CDR3 sequence is 13 residues long. The V end was cut by 4 bases, the J end by 1 base, with 11 bases between. The DNA of the CDR3 is TGCAGCGTTGGCCCAGGGGGGTCCTACGAGCAGTACTTC. Translating it yields CSVGPGGSYEQYF.

This clonotype came up many times. The chain employs TRBV29-1 and TRBJ2-3; maybe TRBD1 (6 bases). V was pared by 7 bases and J by 4 bases, with 18 bases between. Germline CDR1 reads SQVTM; CDR2 reads ANQGSEA. The CDR3 is 14 amino acids. CDR3 sequence (DNA): TGCAGCGGCCTTGCGGGCTCAGGGGCAGATACGCAGTATTTT. It is translated as CSGLAGSGADTQYF.

This clonotype showed up just a few times. V is TRBV4-1 and J is TRBJ1-2, with D unclear. CDR1 MGHRA and CDR2 YSYEKL come from the germline V gene. V dropped 1 base and J dropped 4 bases, with 10 bases sitting between them. This CDR3 spans 14 amino acids. CDR3 residues: CASSQVPPLYGYTF. In DNA, the CDR3 is TGCGCCAGCAGCCAAGTTCCTCCGCTCTATGGCTACACCTTC.

The chain carries TRBV7-6 and TRBJ2-1, with D perhaps matching TRBD1 or TRBD2 (5 bases each). There are 16 residues in the CDR3. With 5 bases removed from V and 7 bases from J, the gap between germline ends came to 21 bases. CDR1 SGHVS and CDR2 FNYEAQ come from the germline V gene. The CDR3 sequence: CASSRFRDGGGNEQFF. The CDR3 nucleotides are TGTGCCAGCAGCCGCTTCCGGGACGGAGGTGGAAATGAGCAGTTCTTC.

Many counts were recorded for this clonotype. The genes are TRBV7-8 and TRBJ1-6; perhaps TRBD1 as D (5 bases). Trimming cost V 1 base and J 6 bases, with 13 bases left between them. CDR3 length: 16 residues. Germline-derived CDR1 and CDR2 are SGHVS and FQNEAQ. This CDR3 reads CASSLDGQGPNSPLHF. The CDR3 DNA reads as TGTGCCAGCAGCTTAGATGGGCAGGGCCCTAATTCACCCCTCCACTTT.

The chain joins TRBV24-1 to TRBJ1-3; D unclear. The V gene lost 3 bases and the J gene lost 8 bases, with 13 bases spanning the gap. The CDR3 has 14 residues. Germline loops: CDR1 KGHDR, CDR2 SFDVKD. CDR3 loop: CATSDPGRVDTIYF. The DNA of the CDR3 is TGTGCCACCAGTGATCCCGGTAGGGTGGACACCATATATTTT.

This clonotype was observed many times. V gene TRBV20-1 combines with J gene TRBJ2-4; D is perhaps TRBD2 (6 bases). The germline V gene has CDR1 DFQATT and CDR2 SNEGSKA (reference sequence). The CDR3 extends over 14 amino acids. Trimming stripped 3 bases from V and 6 bases from J, with 15 bases between. The DNA for the CDR3 is TGCAGTGCTAGCGAGCGGGCGAGGGGAAACATTCAGTACTTC. As protein: CSASERARGNIQYF.

The table lists this clonotype with many counts. The V gene is TRBV29-1, the J gene TRBJ1-2; D is possibly TRBD1 (6 bases). Trimming left V 6 bases short and J 3 bases short, with 11 bases between. Germline CDR1 is SQVTM and CDR2 is ANQGSEA. The CDR3 spans 12 residues. The CDR3 loop reads CSVGGADYGYTF. The CDR3 DNA reads as TGCAGCGTGGGGGGGGCAGACTATGGCTACACCTTC.

This clonotype was seen repeatedly, ten times or more. V and J are TRBV5-1 and TRBJ2-3, with TRBD1 identical over 8 bases. In germline, CDR1 is SGHRS, CDR2 YFSETQ. V gave up 4 bases and J gave up 4 bases; unmatched junction bases: 5. The CDR3 totals 14 residues. The CDR3 region is CASSLGQGPDTQYF. CDR3 nucleotides: TGCGCCAGCAGCCTCGGACAGGGCCCAGATACGCAGTATTTT.

This clonotype was detected ten times or more. The chain employs TRBV11-2 and TRBJ2-1, with 10 bases aligning to TRBD2. The CDR3 is made up of 17 amino acids. Germline CDR1 SGHAT, CDR2 FQNNGV. After removal of 3 bases from V and 9 bases from J, the junction contained 14 bases not matched to a gene. The CDR3 loop is CASSFLLAGARFGEQFF. CDR3 sequence (DNA): TGTGCCAGCAGCTTCCTCCTAGCGGGAGCTAGATTTGGTGAGCAGTTCTTC.

This clonotype was detected ten times or more. CDR3 loop: CASAGGQNTEAFF. CDR3 DNA: TGCGCCAGCGCGGGGGGGCAGAACACTGAAGCTTTCTTT. The rearrangement links TRBV5-1 to TRBJ1-1; possible D gene TRBD1, 6 bases. The length of the CDR3 is 13 residues. The V end lost 7 bases, the J end lost 1 base, and 11 bases lay between the germline ends. CDR1 and CDR2 from the germline V gene are SGHRS and YFSETQ.

This clonotype occurred many times. The chain couples TRBV10-3 to TRBJ2-1, with 10 nucleotides matching TRBD2. The CDR3 contains 14 residues. In germline, CDR1 is ENHRY, CDR2 SYGVKD. The V segment lost 5 bases and the J segment 4 bases; nucleotides outside the gene matches: 2. The CDR3 DNA follows: TGTGCCATCAGTTTAGCGGGGGGTTACAATGAGCAGTTCTTC. This encodes CAISLAGGYNEQFF.

The chain couples TRBV2 to TRBJ1-1; D not certain. This CDR3 is built from 13 residues. Germline V gene lookup returns CDR1 SNHLY and CDR2 FYNNEI. Trimming shortened V by 6 bases and J by 6 bases, and 14 bases separated the two germline ends. DNA of the CDR3: TGTGCCAGCAGGGCCCTACCGGCCGCTGAAGCTTTCTTT. As protein: CASRALPAAEAFF.

There are many counts of this clonotype. The chain carries TRBV29-1 and TRBJ2-5; 7 nucleotides align to TRBD1. The CDR3 contains 12 residues. V shed 5 bases and J 5 bases; nucleotides not matched to a gene: 5. Germline V gives CDR1 SQVTM, CDR2 ANQGSEA. The CDR3 sequence: CSVSRGRETQYF. The CDR3 DNA sequence: TGCAGCGTTTCGAGGGGGCGGGAGACCCAGTACTTC.